Shown below are 20 T cell receptor beta chains from a single sample sequenced in a study of cytomegalovirus exposure and HLA in healthy donors. Researchers ran the PCR with 60 Vbeta and 13 Jbeta primers. Profiled with immunoSEQ multiplex PCR; TCRdb holds only in-frame clones, not every one. The sample has over 100,000 clones, about four fifths seen once. The sample was PBMCs. The receptors were gathered from a man aged 25 to 40 in good health and CMV-seropositive.

This sequence joins TRBV7-9 and TRBJ1-3; 9 bases agree with TRBD1. The CDR3 sequence is 17 residues long. V lost 4 bases to trimming and J lost 4 bases; unmatched junction nucleotides: 11. CDR1 is SEHNR and CDR2 is FQNEAQ in the germline V gene (reference sequence). CDR3: CASSSPGQGVGGNTIYF. CDR3 sequence (DNA): TGTGCCAGCAGCTCGCCGGGACAGGGCGTCGGAGGAAACACCATATATTTT.

The gene calls are TRBV19 and TRBJ1-1; D is unclear. The germline CDR1 and CDR2 sequences are LNHDA and SQIVND (reference sequence). V lost 3 bases to trimming and J lost 0 bases, with 11 bases between them. The CDR3 contains 15 residues. In DNA form, the CDR3 reads TGTGCCAGTAGTATTTTTTGGTCAGTGAACACTGAAGCTTTCTTT. Translated, it gives CASSIFWSVNTEAFF.

This clone showed up just once. The chain links TRBV25-1 to TRBJ1-2; maybe TRBD1 (5 bases). The CDR3 runs to 13 residues. Germline values: CDR1 MGHDK, CDR2 SYGVNS. V lost 5 bases and J lost 0, with 7 bases in between. CDR3 coding DNA: TGTGCCAGCAGTAGGGACTCTAACTATGGCTACACCTTC. Its translation: CASSRDSNYGYTF.

This clone was counted only a few times. The chain uses TRBV4-3 and TRBJ1-6; 8 bases fit TRBD1. V shed 2 bases, J shed 4 bases, and the junction held 1 base outside the gene matches. The CDR3 is 15 residues long. The germline V gene encodes CDR1 LGHNA and CDR2 YSLEER. Here the CDR3 DNA reads TGCGCCAGCAGCCAACAGGGGGCGTATAATTCACCCCTCCACTTT. Amino acids: CASSQQGAYNSPLHF.

V is TRBV11-2 and J is TRBJ2-7; D is possibly TRBD2 (6 bases). Germline CDR1 and CDR2: SGHAT and FQNNGV. This CDR3 contains 15 residues. With 0 bases removed from V and 4 bases from J, the gap between germline ends came to 13 bases. CDR3 DNA: TGTGCCAGCAGCTTAGAGCCTAGCGACTTGTACGAGCAGTACTTC. Encoded protein: CASSLEPSDLYEQYF.

This chain joins TRBV6-6 and TRBJ1-4; D call uncertain. Germline CDR1 is MNHNY and CDR2 is SVGAGI (reference sequence). V was pared by 5 bases and J by 6 bases, with 13 bases between. The CDR3 contains 14 residues. DNA for the CDR3: TGTGCCAGCAGTGGAGATAAGAAGGATGAAAAACTGTTTTTT. It specifies CASSGDKKDEKLFF.

The chain links TRBV9 to TRBJ1-4; TRBD1 matches 8 bases. Trimming cost V 3 bases and J 7 bases; bases outside gene matches: 5. Looked up from germline, CDR1 is SGDLS and CDR2 is YYNGEE. This CDR3 contains 14 residues. CDR3 in DNA: TGTGCCAGCAGCGCGACAGGGGCAAGTGAAAAACTGTTTTTT. Residues: CASSATGASEKLFF.

The table lists this clone with a count of one. This chain connects TRBV5-4 to TRBJ1-2; D unresolved. This CDR3 has 15 amino acids. V shed 2 bases and J shed 8 bases, with 19 bases lying between them. Germline V gives CDR1 SGHNT, CDR2 YYREEE (reference sequence). CDR3 region: CASSFIGSGSWGYTF. The CDR3 DNA reads as TGTGCCAGCAGCTTCATCGGATCGGGATCCTGGGGCTACACCTTC.

The chain couples TRBV30 to TRBJ1-2, with a possible D match to TRBD1 (5 bases). This CDR3 region has 16 residues. From germline, CDR1 is GTSNPN and CDR2 SVGIG (reference sequence). The germline V and J ends were trimmed by 6 bases and 8 bases, with 28 bases remaining between them. The CDR3 here is CACPPGTHPSILGYTF. The CDR3 DNA follows: TGTGCCTGTCCTCCGGGGACTCACCCATCTATCTTAGGCTACACCTTC.

Here the CDR3 reads CASSVETVSNEQFF. The DNA for the CDR3 is TGCGCCAGCAGCGTTGAGACAGTAAGTAATGAGCAGTTCTTC. The rearrangement uses TRBV4-1 and TRBJ2-1; possibly TRBD1 for D (5 bases). CDR1 is MGHRA, CDR2 YSYEKL, per germline. V dropped 5 bases and J dropped 7 bases, with 15 bases sitting between them. This CDR3 comprises 14 residues.

This rearrangement joins TRBV29-1 to TRBJ2-7; 7 bases agree with TRBD1. CDR1 is SQVTM and CDR2 is ANQGSEA in the germline V gene. CDR3 size: 14 residues. V was clipped by 4 bases and J by 0 bases; unmatched bases: 6. CDR3 DNA: TGCAGCGTTGGTCCTGACAGGGACTCCTACGAGCAGTACTTC. Its protein product is CSVGPDRDSYEQYF.

This chain connects TRBV5-1 to TRBJ2-5; 9 bases align to TRBD2. Trimming cost V 0 bases and J 0 bases; bases outside gene matches: 15. The V gene's germline CDR1 is SGHRS and CDR2 YFSETQ. This CDR3 region has 20 residues. CDR3 coding DNA: TGCGCCAGCAGCTTGGCCCCCAGCGGGGGGAACCTGGGGTACCAAGAGACCCAGTACTTC. It encodes CASSLAPSGGNLGYQETQYF.

This clone was recorded a few times. V usage is TRBV10-2 and J usage is TRBJ2-1; D possibly corresponds to TRBD1 (6 bases). Trimming removed 10 bases from V and 4 bases from J, with 11 bases in between. This CDR3 is built from 12 residues. CDR1 is WSHSY and CDR2 is SAAADI in the germline V gene. The CDR3 loop is CATTTGYNEQFF. The CDR3 DNA follows: TGCGCCACCACCACAGGGTACAATGAGCAGTTCTTC.

This chain uses TRBV7-9 with TRBJ2-7, with TRBD1 matching over 8 bases. Trimming removed 4 bases from V and 3 bases from J; junction bases left unmatched: 11. The CDR3 consists of 16 residues. Germline loops: CDR1 SEHNR, CDR2 FQNEAQ (reference sequence). The CDR3 bases are TGTGCCAGCAGCTCCCCCCCGGGACAGGAGTTCTACGAGCAGTACTTC. Translated: CASSSPPGQEFYEQYF.

Concerning this clone: The junction differs from germline at one of its ends, possibly a read error. V is TRBV7-9 and J is TRBJ1-1; D is uncertain. CDR1 is SEHNR and CDR2 is FQNEAQ in the germline V gene (reference sequence). The CDR3 loop spans 11 amino acids. The CDR3 DNA reads TGTTCCAGCAGCTCGGACTCCTCGTGCTCCTTT. Translating it yields CSSSSDSSCSF.

The genes are TRBV5-1 and TRBJ2-7, with D uncertain. Germline CDR1 reads SGHRS; CDR2 reads YFSETQ. V gave up 0 bases and J gave up 7 bases, with 11 bases separating them. The CDR3 covers 13 residues. For the CDR3, the DNA is TGCGCCAGCAGCTTGGTACAGAACGGAGAGCAGTACTTC. It translates to CASSLVQNGEQYF.

The chain uses TRBV4-2 and TRBJ2-1; 9 nucleotides align to TRBD1. Germline V gives CDR1 LGHNA, CDR2 YNFKEQ. V lost 0 bases to trimming and J lost 7 bases; unmatched junction nucleotides: 4. The CDR3 has 15 amino acids. The CDR3 loop is CASSQEDRGSNEQFF. As DNA, the CDR3 is TGTGCCAGCAGCCAAGAGGACAGGGGTTCTAATGAGCAGTTCTTC.

The chain couples TRBV6-5 to TRBJ1-2, with D possibly TRBD1 on 6 matching bases. Germline CDR1 is MNHEY and CDR2 is SVGAGI. This CDR3 is 12 amino acids long. Trimming stripped 4 bases from V and 7 bases from J, with 10 bases between. The CDR3 coding sequence is TGTGCCAGCAGTTCACAGGGCTCTGGCTACACCTTC. This encodes CASSSQGSGYTF.

The chain links TRBV19 to TRBJ2-5; maybe TRBD1 (6 bases). V lost 2 bases and J lost 0, with 10 bases in between. CDR1 and CDR2 (germline): LNHDA, SQIVND (reference sequence). The CDR3 totals 15 residues. The CDR3 DNA reads TGTGCCAGTAGTATATTGGCAGGGGACCAAGAGACCCAGTACTTC. This gives the protein CASSILAGDQETQYF.

This chain uses TRBV2 with TRBJ1-2, with no clear D. CDR1 and CDR2 (germline): SNHLY, FYNNEI. Deletions cut 5 bases from V and 4 bases from J, with 11 bases between. This CDR3 spans 13 amino acids. Here the CDR3 reads CASSLDYSYGYTF. The CDR3 coding sequence is TGTGCCAGCAGTCTAGACTATTCCTATGGCTACACCTTC.